This T cell receptor beta chain was sequenced during a study of blood T cell repertoires in COVID-19. Study summary: The samples span acute and convalescent COVID-19 from the United States, Italy and Spain.

Recruited during active infection, patients (from Seattle) were subsequently followed longitudinally. Clones were read by immunoSEQ multiplex PCR, and TCRdb kept only the in-frame ones, dropping some. The data contain over 150,000 clones, over 75% of them singletons. Sequencing was done on a sample of peripheral blood. The TCR comes from a man aged 55-75 years with COVID-19, enrolled during active disease.

The CDR3 loop reads CASSNRGLGNQPQHF. DNA of the CDR3: TGTGCCAGCAGCAACAGGGGGCTGGGCAATCAGCCCCAGCATTTT. The V call is TRBV27, the J call TRBJ1-5; 9 bases map to TRBD1. Germline lookup yields CDR1 MNHEY and CDR2 SMNVEV (reference sequence). CDR3 length: 15 residues. J lost 2 bases, V lost 6 bases, and 5 bases had no gene match.